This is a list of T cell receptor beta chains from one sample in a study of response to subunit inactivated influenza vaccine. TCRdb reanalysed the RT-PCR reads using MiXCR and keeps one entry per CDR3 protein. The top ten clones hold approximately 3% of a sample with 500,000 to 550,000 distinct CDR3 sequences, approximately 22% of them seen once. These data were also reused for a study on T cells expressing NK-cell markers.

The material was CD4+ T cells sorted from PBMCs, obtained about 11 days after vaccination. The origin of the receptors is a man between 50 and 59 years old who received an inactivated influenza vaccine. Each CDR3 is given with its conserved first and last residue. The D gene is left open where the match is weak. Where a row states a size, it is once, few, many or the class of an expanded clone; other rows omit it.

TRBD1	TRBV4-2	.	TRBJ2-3	CASSGGQGVYRQSTDTQYF	TGTGCCAGCAGCGGCGGACAGGGTGTTTATAGACAAAGCACAGATACGCAGTATTTT
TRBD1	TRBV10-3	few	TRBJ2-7	CAIKGQGYEQYF	TGTGCCATCAAGGGACAGGGCTACGAGCAGTACTTC
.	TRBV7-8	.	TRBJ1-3	CASSLGTGYSGNTIYF	TGTGCCAGCAGCTTAGGGACGGGATACTCTGGAAACACCATATATTTT
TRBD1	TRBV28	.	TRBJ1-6	CASSSPGQNSPLHF	TGTGCCAGCAGTTCTCCGGGACAGAATTCACCCCTCCACTTT
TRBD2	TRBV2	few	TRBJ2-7	CASSETGTRDYEQYF	TGTGCCAGCAGTGAAACCGGGACTAGGGATTACGAGCAGTACTTC
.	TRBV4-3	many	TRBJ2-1	CASSQDYTPRNEQFF	TGCGCCAGCAGCCAAGACTATACCCCCCGGAATGAGCAGTTCTTC
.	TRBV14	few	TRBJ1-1	CASSQDEDSEAFF	TGTGCCAGCAGCCAAGATGAGGACAGTGAAGCTTTCTTT
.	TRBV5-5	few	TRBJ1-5	CASSSGQRNQPQHF	TGTGCCAGCAGCTCCGGACAGCGCAATCAGCCCCAGCATTTT
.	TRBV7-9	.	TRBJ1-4	CASSSQGISNEKLFF	TGTGCCAGCAGCTCGCAAGGGATATCTAATGAAAAACTGTTTTTT
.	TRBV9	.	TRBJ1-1	CASSVSGHSNTEAFF	TGTGCCAGCAGCGTCTCGGGACACTCGAACACTGAAGCTTTCTTT
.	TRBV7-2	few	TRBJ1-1	CASSPRQWNTEAFF	TGTGCCAGCAGCCCCCGACAGTGGAACACTGAAGCTTTCTTT
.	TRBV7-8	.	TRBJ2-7	CASSLWLQGGDEQYF	TGTGCCAGCAGCTTATGGCTGCAGGGTGGCGACGAGCAGTACTTC
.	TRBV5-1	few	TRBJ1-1	CASSLNGGDLAEAFF	TGCGCCAGCAGCCTAAACGGGGGGGACCTTGCTGAAGCTTTCTTT
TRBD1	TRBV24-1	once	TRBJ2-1	CATSDRETGNEQFF	TGTGCCACCAGTGACCGTGAGACAGGGAATGAGCAGTTCTTC
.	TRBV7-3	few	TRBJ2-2	CASSFYGAKPGELFF	TGTGCCAGCAGCTTTTACGGGGCCAAGCCCGGGGAGCTGTTTTTT
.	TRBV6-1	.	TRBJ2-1	CASSEQGYNEQFF	TGTGCCAGCAGTGAACAGGGTTACAATGAGCAGTTCTTC
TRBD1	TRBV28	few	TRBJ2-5	CASYRGHGETQYF	TGTGCCAGCTACAGGGGCCATGGGGAGACCCAGTACTTC
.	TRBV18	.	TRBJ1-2	CASSPPERGRGYTF	TGTGCCAGCTCACCACCGGAACGGGGTAGAGGCTACACCTTC
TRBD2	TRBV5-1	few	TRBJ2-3	CASSTTSGRAYTDTQYF	TGCGCCAGCAGTACGACTAGCGGGAGGGCCTACACAGATACGCAGTATTTT
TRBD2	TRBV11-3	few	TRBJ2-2	CASSAGTSGPTGELFF	TGTGCCAGCAGCGCCGGGACTAGCGGACCAACCGGGGAGCTGTTTTTT
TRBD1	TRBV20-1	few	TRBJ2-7	CSARVVRDRGSEQYF	TGCAGTGCTAGGGTGGTCCGGGACAGGGGAAGCGAGCAGTACTTC
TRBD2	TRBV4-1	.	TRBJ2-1	CASSQEEVSGFYNEQFF	TGCGCCAGCAGCCAAGAGGAAGTTAGCGGGTTCTACAATGAGCAGTTCTTC
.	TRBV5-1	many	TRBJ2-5	CASSPPGETQYF	TGTGCCAGCAGTCCTCCTGGGGAGACCCAGTACTTC
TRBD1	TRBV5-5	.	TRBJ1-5	CASSWGQGGNQPQHF	TGTGCCAGCAGCTGGGGACAGGGAGGCAATCAGCCCCAGCATTTT
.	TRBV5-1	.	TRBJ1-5	CASSLDTGNQPQHF	TGCGCCAGCAGCTTGGATACGGGCAATCAGCCCCAGCATTTT
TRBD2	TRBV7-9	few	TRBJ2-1	CASSPGLVYRDNEQFF	TGTGCCAGCAGCCCCGGACTAGTATACCGGGACAATGAGCAGTTCTTC
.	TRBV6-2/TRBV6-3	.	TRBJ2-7	CASSPARMREQYF	TGTGCCAGCTCGCCAGCCCGGATGCGCGAGCAGTACTTC
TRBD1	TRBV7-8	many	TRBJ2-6	CASRGIDRAHSGANVLTF	TGTGCCAGCAGGGGGATCGACAGGGCCCACTCTGGGGCCAACGTCCTGACTTTC
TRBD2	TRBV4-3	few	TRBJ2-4	CASSQDSVGLAGGYKNIQYF	TGCGCCAGCAGCCAAGACTCCGTGGGACTAGCGGGGGGGTACAAAAACATTCAGTACTTC
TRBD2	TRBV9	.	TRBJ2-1	CASSDSLAGDFTEQFF	TGTGCCAGCAGCGACTCACTAGCGGGAGACTTTACTGAGCAGTTCTTC
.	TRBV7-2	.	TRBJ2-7	CASSLVGSVPSYEQYF	TGTGCCAGCAGCTTAGTGGGCAGCGTCCCCTCCTACGAGCAGTACTTC
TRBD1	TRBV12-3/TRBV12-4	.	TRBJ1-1	CASSLDAQGVTEAFF	TGTGCCAGCAGTTTAGATGCGCAGGGGGTGACTGAAGCTTTCTTT
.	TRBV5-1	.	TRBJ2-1	CASSWDTGNEQFF	TGCGCCAGCAGCTGGGATACAGGTAACGAGCAGTTCTTC
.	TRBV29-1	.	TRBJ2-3	CSCLDPQFSTQYF	TGCAGCTGTTTAGACCCTCAGTTCAGTACGCAGTATTTT
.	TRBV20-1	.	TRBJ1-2	CSARDNQYGYTF	TGCAGTGCGAGGGACAACCAATATGGCTACACCTTC
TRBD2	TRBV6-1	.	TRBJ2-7	CASTPGGLAGESYEQYF	TGTGCCAGTACCCCCGGGGGACTAGCGGGGGAGTCCTACGAGCAGTACTTC
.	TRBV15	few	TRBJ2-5	CATSGTKELETQYF	TGTGCCACCAGCGGAACAAAGGAGTTGGAGACCCAGTACTTC
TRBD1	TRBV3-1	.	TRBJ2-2	CASSQQGASGELFF	TGTGCCAGCAGCCAGCAGGGGGCCTCCGGGGAGCTGTTTTTT
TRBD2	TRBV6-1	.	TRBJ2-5	CASSHMSGGALETQYF	TGTGCCAGCAGTCATATGAGCGGGGGGGCCTTGGAGACCCAGTACTTC
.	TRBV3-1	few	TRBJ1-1	CASSQDWGATEAFF	TGTGCCAGCAGCCAAGACTGGGGGGCTACTGAAGCTTTCTTT
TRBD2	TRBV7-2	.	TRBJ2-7	CASSPASGRFSYEQYF	TGTGCCAGCAGCCCAGCTAGCGGGAGGTTCTCCTACGAGCAGTACTTC
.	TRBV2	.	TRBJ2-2	CASSGGAGRFTGELFF	TGTGCCAGCAGTGGTGGGGCCGGGCGGTTCACCGGGGAGCTGTTTTTT
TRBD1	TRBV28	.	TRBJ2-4	CASSWGQENIQYF	TGTGCCAGCAGTTGGGGACAGGAAAACATTCAGTACTTC
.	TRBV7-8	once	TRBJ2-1	CASSLGTAGEQFF	TGTGCCAGCAGCTTAGGGACGGCGGGTGAGCAGTTCTTC
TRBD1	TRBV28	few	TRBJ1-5	CASSFEGQWVSAQHF	TGTGCCAGCAGTTTTGAGGGACAGTGGGTTTCAGCCCAGCATTTT
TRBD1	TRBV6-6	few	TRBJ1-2	CASSTTGGGYTF	TGTGCCAGCAGTACCACAGGGGGCGGCTACACCTTC
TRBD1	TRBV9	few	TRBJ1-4	CASSVEQGVDEKLFF	TGTGCCAGCAGCGTAGAACAGGGGGTTGATGAAAAACTGTTTTTT
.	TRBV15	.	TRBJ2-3	CATSRDPGNGADTQYF	TGTGCCACCAGCAGAGATCCCGGCAATGGCGCGGATACGCAGTATTTT
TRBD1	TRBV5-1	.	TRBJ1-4	CASRAGGGGEKLFF	TGCGCCAGCAGGGCAGGGGGCGGAGGTGAAAAACTGTTTTTT
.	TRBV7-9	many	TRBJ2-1	CASSLSGIRLYNEQFF	TGTGCCAGCAGCTTATCCGGGATACGTCTCTACAATGAGCAGTTCTTC
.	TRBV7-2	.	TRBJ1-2	CASSSEGGLYGYTF	TGTGCCAGCAGCTCAGAGGGGGGACTCTATGGCTACACCTTC
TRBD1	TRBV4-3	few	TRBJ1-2	CASSQVTGIHGYTF	TGCGCCAGCAGCCAGGTGACAGGGATCCATGGCTACACCTTC
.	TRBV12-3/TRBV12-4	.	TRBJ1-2	CASSTTGIYGYTF	TGTGCCAGCAGCACCACAGGAATCTATGGCTACACCTTC
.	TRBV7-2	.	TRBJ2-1	CASSLGRGSHNEQFF	TGTGCCAGCAGCTTAGGACGGGGGAGTCACAATGAGCAGTTCTTC
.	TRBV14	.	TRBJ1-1	CASSQASGVTEAFF	TGTGCCAGCAGCCAAGCATCGGGCGTCACTGAAGCTTTCTTT
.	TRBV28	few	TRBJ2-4	CASGPHPPFQYF	TGTGCCAGCGGACCCCATCCCCCCTTTCAGTACTTC